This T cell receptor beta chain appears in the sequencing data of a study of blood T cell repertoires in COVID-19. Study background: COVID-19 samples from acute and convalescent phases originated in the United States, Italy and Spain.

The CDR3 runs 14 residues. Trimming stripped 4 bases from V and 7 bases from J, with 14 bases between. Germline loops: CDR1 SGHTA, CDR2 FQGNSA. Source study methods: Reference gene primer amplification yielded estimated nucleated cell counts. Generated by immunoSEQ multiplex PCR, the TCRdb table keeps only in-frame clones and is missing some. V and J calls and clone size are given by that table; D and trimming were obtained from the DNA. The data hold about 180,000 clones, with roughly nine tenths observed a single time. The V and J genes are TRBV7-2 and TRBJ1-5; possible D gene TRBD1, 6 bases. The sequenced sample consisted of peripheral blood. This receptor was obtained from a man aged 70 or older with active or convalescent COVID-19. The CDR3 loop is CASSYRTVDQPQHF. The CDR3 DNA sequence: TGTGCCAGCAGCTACCGGACAGTTGACCAGCCCCAGCATTTT.